These 18 T cell receptor beta chains came from one sample sequenced in a study of T cell changes during pregnancy in multiple sclerosis. Repertoires were generated with immunoSEQ multiplex PCR, while TCRdb's copy carries only in-frame clones and drops some. Among 40,000 to 50,000 clones, 94% were seen once, and the ten largest hold 4% to 5.5%. The input for sequencing was CD8+ T cells from peripheral blood mononuclear cells, taken in the first trimester of pregnancy. The receptor set was obtained from a female donor with multiple sclerosis, enrolled in a pregnancy study.

This chain links TRBV9 with TRBJ1-5; no definite D call. CDR1 is SGDLS, CDR2 YYNGEE, per germline. The CDR3 has 15 residues. V lost 4 bases to trimming and J lost 4 bases, with 15 bases between them. CDR3 sequence reads: CASSNREDYNQPQHF. The CDR3 DNA reads as TGTGCCAGCAGCAACCGGGAGGACTATAATCAGCCCCAGCATTTT.

This clone appeared a single time. The J gene is TRBJ2-1, the V gene TRBV12-5; no clear D. Germline V lookup: CDR1 LGHNT, CDR2 FRNRAP. The CDR3 consists of 10 residues. V lost 6 bases to trimming and J lost 9 bases, with 6 bases between them. Here the CDR3 DNA reads TGTGCTAGTGGGGAGAGTGAGCAGTTCTTC. Its protein product is CASGESEQFF. The complete variable domain, with remaining parts taken from reference TRBV12-5 and TRBJ2-1, reads DARVTQTPRHKVTEMGQEVTMRCQPILGHNTVFWYRQTMMQGLELLAYFRNRAPLDDSGMPKDRFSAEMPDATLATLKIQPSEPRDSAVYFCASGESEQFFGPGTRLTVL.

The chain joins TRBV4-1 to TRBJ2-7; D may be TRBD1 (6 bases). CDR1 and CDR2 (germline): MGHRA, YSYEKL. The CDR3 covers 13 residues. V was shortened by 0 bases and J by 4 bases, with 7 bases between the two germline ends. CDR3 in DNA: TGCGCCAGCAGCCAAGATAGGGGGTACGAGCAGTACTTC. Translating it yields CASSQDRGYEQYF.

The gene calls are TRBV7-6 and TRBJ2-7; perhaps TRBD1 as D (5 bases). The V gene lost 4 bases and the J gene lost 7 bases, with 14 bases spanning the gap. The CDR3 is 13 residues long. Per the germline V gene, CDR1 is SGHVS and CDR2 is FNYEAQ. CDR3 sequence reads: CASSSVGAGEQYF. The CDR3 nucleotides read TGTGCCAGCAGCTCGGTAGGGGCTGGGGAGCAGTACTTC.

The chain joins TRBV6-5 to TRBJ2-7; the D is unclear. Trimming shortened V by 2 bases and J by 9 bases, and 5 bases separated the two germline ends. The CDR3 consists of 10 residues. Germline V gene sequence: CDR1 MNHEY, CDR2 SVGAGI. The CDR3 loop reads CASSYRGQYF. The DNA for the CDR3 is TGTGCCAGCAGTTACCGCGGGCAGTACTTC.

This clone is a singleton in its sample. This chain uses TRBV28 with TRBJ1-1; D might be TRBD1 (5 bases). V gave up 7 bases and J gave up 5 bases, with 14 bases separating them. The CDR3 is made up of 13 amino acids. The V gene's germline CDR1 is MDHEN and CDR2 SYDVKM. The DNA for the CDR3 is TGTGCCAGCATCAGGGCAGGGAGGACTGAAGCTTTCTTT. This encodes CASIRAGRTEAFF.

The chain employs TRBV9 and TRBJ2-3, with a possible D match to TRBD2 (5 bases). Germline CDR1 reads SGDLS; CDR2 reads YYNGEE. The CDR3 totals 14 residues. V lost 0 bases, J lost 2 bases, and 7 bases lay in between. CDR3 bases: TGTGCCAGCAGCGTAGACGGGATCACAGATACGCAGTATTTT. Protein: CASSVDGITDTQYF.

The V call is TRBV7-9, the J call TRBJ1-1; D is undetermined. V was clipped by 5 bases and J by 1 base, with 11 bases between them. The CDR3 runs 14 residues. CDR1 is SEHNR and CDR2 is FQNEAQ in the germline V gene (reference sequence). This chain's CDR3 is CASSTTTQNTEAFF. The CDR3 region has the DNA TGTGCCAGCAGCACTACGACGCAGAACACTGAAGCTTTCTTT.

The chain links TRBV29-1 to TRBJ2-7; D gene ambiguous. Germline V CDR1 and CDR2: SQVTM, ANQGSEA. The V and J ends lost 4 bases and 2 bases respectively, with 12 bases between them. This CDR3 has 13 residues. The CDR3 sequence is CSVGTGGAYEQYF. DNA of the CDR3: TGCAGCGTTGGAACCGGCGGCGCCTACGAGCAGTACTTC.

The genes are TRBV5-4 and TRBJ2-5, with 13 bases that match TRBD2. CDR3 length: 15 amino acids. Germline CDR1 and CDR2: SGHNT and YYREEE (reference sequence). J was trimmed by 6 bases and V by 2 bases; bases with no gene match: 4. CDR3 DNA: TGTGCCAGCAGCTTCGGACTAGCGGGAGACAAGACCCAGTACTTC. Translation: CASSFGLAGDKTQYF.

This chain uses TRBV4-3 with TRBJ2-7; 9 bases are shared with TRBD2. Germline V CDR1 and CDR2: LGHNA, YSLEER. With V trimmed by 3 bases and J by 5 bases, 5 bases remained unmatched. This CDR3 has 14 residues. Written as DNA, the CDR3 is TGCGCCAGCAGCCACCTAGCGGGGACAAACGAGCAGTACTTC. Its translation is CASSHLAGTNEQYF.

This chain uses TRBV7-6 with TRBJ2-7; 10 bases align to TRBD1. Germline-derived CDR1 and CDR2 are SGHVS and FNYEAQ. This CDR3 has 14 amino acids. The trim removed 3 bases at V and 3 bases at J, leaving 2 bases unmatched. DNA for the CDR3: TGTGCCAGCAGCTTCCGGGACAGGGGCTACGAGCAGTACTTC. Its translation is CASSFRDRGYEQYF. Full variable domain (missing parts from reference TRBV7-6 and TRBJ2-7): GAGVSQSPRYKVTKRGQDVALRCDPISGHVSLYWYRQALGQGPEFLTYFNYEAQQDKSGLPNDRFSAERPEGSISTLTIQRTEQRDSAMYRCASSFRDRGYEQYFGPGTRLTVT.

V gene TRBV27 combines with J gene TRBJ2-3, with D maybe TRBD2 (5 bases). Between the trimmed V and J ends, which lost 1 base and 5 bases, there was a span of 13 bases. This CDR3 is 15 amino acids long. Germline V gives CDR1 MNHEY, CDR2 SMNVEV (reference sequence). The CDR3 sequence: CASSLYWGSVDTQYF. For the CDR3, the DNA is TGTGCCAGCAGTTTATATTGGGGTAGCGTAGATACGCAGTATTTT.

The chain has TRBV27 and TRBJ2-1; D might be TRBD2 (6 bases). Trimming pared 4 bases from V and 6 bases from J, leaving 16 bases between. This CDR3 has 15 amino acids. In germline, CDR1 is MNHEY, CDR2 SMNVEV (reference sequence). Written as DNA, the CDR3 is TGTGCCAGCAGTTCAGATTCGGGACTCTTCAATGAGCAGTTCTTC. Translated: CASSSDSGLFNEQFF.

This chain links TRBV27 with TRBJ2-1; 9 nucleotides match TRBD2. This CDR3 is built from 15 residues. Germline V gives CDR1 MNHEY, CDR2 SMNVEV (reference sequence). Trimming cost V 6 bases and J 6 bases; bases outside gene matches: 9. In nucleotides, the CDR3 is TGTGCCAGCAGCTTCCCCGGACTAGCGCTCAATGAGCAGTTCTTC. Translation gives CASSFPGLALNEQFF.

The chain has TRBV5-1 and TRBJ2-7; 7 nucleotides line up with TRBD2. The V and J ends lost 0 bases and 3 bases, in that order; junction bases with no gene match: 9. The CDR3 is 16 residues long. Germline V gene sequence: CDR1 SGHRS, CDR2 YFSETQ. The DNA for the CDR3 is TGCGCCAGCAGCTTGGCCGGGGGGACGTCGCACTACGAGCAGTACTTC. This codes for CASSLAGGTSHYEQYF.

This clone was seen more than once but under ten times. This CDR3 is also generated by other DNA sequences in the sample. J is TRBJ1-1 and V is TRBV19; no reliable D call. Looked up from germline, CDR1 is LNHDA and CDR2 is SQIVND (reference sequence). The CDR3 is 13 amino acids. Trimming took 3 bases from V and 1 from J, leaving 6 bases between them. The CDR3 nucleotides are TGTGCCAGTAGTATTTCAGGGAACACTGAAGCTTTCTTT. Amino acid sequence: CASSISGNTEAFF.

V usage is TRBV5-5 and J usage is TRBJ2-7; TRBD1 is a possible D gene (5 bases). Trimming pared 3 bases from V and 9 bases from J, leaving 22 bases between. The CDR3 runs 15 residues. Germline CDR1 SGHKS, CDR2 YYEKEE (reference sequence). For the CDR3, the DNA is TGTGCCAGCAGCTGGGGCCCCGAGCTCCTCGCCAGGCAGTACTTC. As protein: CASSWGPELLARQYF.